This TCR beta chain was captured by sequencing in a study of OX40 agonist ivuxolimab in advanced cancers. The wider study: It was ivuxolimab, an agonistic anti-OX40 (CD134) antibody, that patients were treated with. Administration of intravenous ivuxolimab to patients occurred every 2 weeks at 0.01 to 10 mg/kg. Earlier treatment with anti-PD-1, anti-PD-L1 or anti-CTLA-4 was permitted, and 35% to 45% had received some.

CDR1 is SGHDT and CDR2 is YYEEEE in the germline V gene. The CDR3 loop spans 15 amino acids. Trimming at V came to 5 bases and at J to 3 bases, leaving 7 bases not matched to a gene. Sequencing was performed with immunoSEQ multiplex PCR; in TCRdb, only in-frame clones are kept and a portion is missing. The sample consists of some 23,000 clones, 60% to 85% of them appearing once. The V call is TRBV5-6, the J call TRBJ2-1; 8 bases are shared with TRBD2. The sample here was CD4+ or CD8+ T cells sorted from blood, taken in a trial of the OX40 agonist ivuxolimab. This TCR was sampled from an adult with an advanced solid tumor such as melanoma, head and neck, liver or kidney cancer. CDR3 in amino acids: CASSPLTSDYNEQFF. CDR3 nucleotides: TGTGCCAGCAGTCCTCTGACTAGCGACTACAATGAGCAGTTCTTC.